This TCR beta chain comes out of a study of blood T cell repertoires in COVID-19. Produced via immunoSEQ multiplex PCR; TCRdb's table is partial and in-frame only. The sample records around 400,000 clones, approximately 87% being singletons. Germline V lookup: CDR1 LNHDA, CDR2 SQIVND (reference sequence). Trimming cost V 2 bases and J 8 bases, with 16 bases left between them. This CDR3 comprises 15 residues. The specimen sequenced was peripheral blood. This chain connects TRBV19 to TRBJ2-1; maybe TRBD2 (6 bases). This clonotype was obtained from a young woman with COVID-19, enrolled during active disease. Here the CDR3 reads CASSILGRERDEQFF. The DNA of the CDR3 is TGTGCCAGTAGTATATTGGGACGGGAGAGAGATGAGCAGTTCTTC.